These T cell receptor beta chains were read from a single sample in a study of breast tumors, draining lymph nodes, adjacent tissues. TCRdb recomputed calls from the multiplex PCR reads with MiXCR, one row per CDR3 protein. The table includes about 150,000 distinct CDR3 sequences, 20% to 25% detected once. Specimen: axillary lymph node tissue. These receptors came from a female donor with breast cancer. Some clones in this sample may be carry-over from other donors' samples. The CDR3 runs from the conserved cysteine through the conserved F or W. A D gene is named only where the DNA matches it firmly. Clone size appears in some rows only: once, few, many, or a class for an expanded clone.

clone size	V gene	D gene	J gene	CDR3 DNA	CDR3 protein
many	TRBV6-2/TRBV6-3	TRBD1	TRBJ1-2	TGTGCCAGCAGTTACGCAGGGGGCCTCTATGGCTACACCTTC	CASSYAGGLYGYTF
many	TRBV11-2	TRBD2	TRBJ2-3	TGTGCCAGCAGCTTAACCCCCGGACTAGCGGGAACCTCAGATACGCAGTATTTT	CASSLTPGLAGTSDTQYF
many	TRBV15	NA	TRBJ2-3	TGTGCCACCAGCAGAGATGGGCAGGGCCGCACAGATACGCAGTATTTT	CATSRDGQGRTDTQYF
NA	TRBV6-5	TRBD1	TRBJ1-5	TGTGCCAGCAGTCCGGGACAGGGAGACAATCAGCCCCAGCATTTT	CASSPGQGDNQPQHF
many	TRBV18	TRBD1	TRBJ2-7	TGTGCCAGCTCAAATCCCAACAGGGGGCTATACGAGCAGTACTTC	CASSNPNRGLYEQYF
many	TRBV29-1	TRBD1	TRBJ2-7	TGCAGCGTGGTACAGGGGGCAAACTACGAGCAGTACTTC	CSVVQGANYEQYF
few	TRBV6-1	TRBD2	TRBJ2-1	TGTGCCAGCAGGCCCAGACTAGCGGCCTACAATGAGCAGTTCTTC	CASRPRLAAYNEQFF
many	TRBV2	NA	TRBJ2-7	TGTGCCAGCAGTGCGGACCAAGGTCGCGAGCAGTACTTC	CASSADQGREQYF
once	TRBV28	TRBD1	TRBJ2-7	TGTGCCGGCAGTTTTAGTAGGACAGGGGGTTTTGAGCAGTACTTC	CAGSFSRTGGFEQYF
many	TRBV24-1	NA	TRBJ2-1	TGTGCCACCAGCACTGAGCAGTTCTTC	CATSTEQFF
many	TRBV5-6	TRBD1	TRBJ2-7	TGTGCCAGCAGCACCAACAGGGGGCTCGACGAGCAGTACTTC	CASSTNRGLDEQYF
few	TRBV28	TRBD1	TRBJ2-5	TGTGCCAGCAGCAAGACAGGGACAGAGACCCAGTACTTC	CASSKTGTETQYF